Listed below are T cell receptor beta chains from one sample, sequenced in a study of neurological immune-mediated disorders. From the 5' RACE reads, TCRdb called clonotypes with MiXCR, one entry per CDR3 protein. The sample has roughly 60,000 distinct CDR3 sequences, approximately 10% seen once. Material for sequencing was PBMCs. These receptors came from a man aged 55 to 70 in good health. Both conserved end residues are part of each CDR3. A D gene is named only where the DNA matches it firmly. Rows give clone size only sometimes, using once, few, many, or a class for an expanded clone.

v_gene: TRBV7-2; j_gene: TRBJ2-1; abundance: many; d_gene: -; CDR3aa: CASSLSSGNEQFF; CDR3nt: TGTGCCAGCAGCTTAAGCTCGGGCAATGAGCAGTTCTTC
v_gene: TRBV5-1; j_gene: TRBJ2-3; abundance: many; d_gene: TRBD1; CDR3aa: CASSLADVTGVLTDTQYF; CDR3nt: TGCGCCAGCAGCTTGGCCGACGTTACAGGGGTTCTCACAGATACGCAGTATTTT
v_gene: TRBV7-8; j_gene: TRBJ2-6; abundance: many; d_gene: -; CDR3aa: CASSLYRELSGANVLTF; CDR3nt: TGTGCCAGCAGCTTGTACAGGGAGTTATCTGGGGCCAACGTCCTGACTTTC
v_gene: TRBV20-1; j_gene: TRBJ1-1; abundance: many; d_gene: -; CDR3aa: CSAGILNTEAFF; CDR3nt: TGCAGTGCTGGGATTTTGAACACTGAAGCTTTCTTT
v_gene: TRBV19; j_gene: TRBJ2-3; abundance: few; d_gene: TRBD1; CDR3aa: CASSDRALKDTQYF; CDR3nt: TGTGCCAGTTCCGACAGGGCCCTTAAAGATACGCAGTATTTT
v_gene: TRBV20-1; j_gene: TRBJ1-5; abundance: many; d_gene: -; CDR3aa: CSAEAGKQPQHF; CDR3nt: TGCAGTGCTGAGGCAGGAAAGCAGCCCCAGCATTTT
v_gene: TRBV4-3; j_gene: TRBJ1-2; abundance: many; d_gene: -; CDR3aa: CASSQEWSDGAGYTF; CDR3nt: TGCGCCAGCAGCCAAGAGTGGTCGGACGGGGCTGGCTACACCTTC
v_gene: TRBV20-1; j_gene: TRBJ1-2; abundance: many; d_gene: -; CDR3aa: CSASSGQINNYGYTF; CDR3nt: TGCAGTGCTAGTTCCGGACAGATAAATAACTATGGCTACACCTTC
v_gene: TRBV6-2/TRBV6-3; j_gene: TRBJ2-7; abundance: -; d_gene: TRBD1; CDR3aa: CASIDGPGTVTYEQYF; CDR3nt: TGTGCCAGCATCGACGGCCCCGGGACAGTAACCTACGAGCAGTACTTC
v_gene: TRBV6-6; j_gene: TRBJ1-1; abundance: few; d_gene: -; CDR3aa: CASSSPGVTGTEAFF; CDR3nt: TGTGCCAGCAGTTCCCCGGGGGTCACGGGGACTGAAGCTTTCTTT
v_gene: TRBV2; j_gene: TRBJ2-1; abundance: -; d_gene: TRBD2; CDR3aa: CARGLAGRDEQFF; CDR3nt: TGTGCCAGGGGACTAGCGGGGAGGGATGAGCAGTTCTTC
v_gene: TRBV12-3/TRBV12-4; j_gene: TRBJ2-7; abundance: many; d_gene: -; CDR3aa: CASRWDGAYEQYF; CDR3nt: TGTGCCAGCAGGTGGGACGGTGCCTACGAGCAGTACTTC
v_gene: TRBV15; j_gene: TRBJ2-5; abundance: many; d_gene: -; CDR3aa: CATSREPQQETQYF; CDR3nt: TGTGCCACCAGCAGAGAACCCCAGCAAGAGACCCAGTACTTC
v_gene: TRBV6-1; j_gene: TRBJ2-6; abundance: many; d_gene: -; CDR3aa: CASSEGTVGGTSGANVLTF; CDR3nt: TGTGCCAGCAGTGAAGGGACTGTAGGAGGAACTTCTGGGGCCAACGTCCTGACTTTC
v_gene: TRBV6-5; j_gene: TRBJ2-3; abundance: many; d_gene: TRBD2; CDR3aa: CASSYSASGADTQYF; CDR3nt: TGTGCCAGCAGTTACTCAGCTAGCGGAGCAGATACGCAGTATTTT
v_gene: TRBV25-1; j_gene: TRBJ2-2; abundance: many; d_gene: -; CDR3aa: CASSDAGRIGTGELFF; CDR3nt: TGTGCCAGCAGTGACGCCGGCAGGATAGGAACCGGGGAGCTGTTTTTT
v_gene: TRBV5-6; j_gene: TRBJ1-1; abundance: many; d_gene: -; CDR3aa: CASSVQGAGTEAFF; CDR3nt: TGTGCCAGCAGCGTCCAGGGAGCCGGCACTGAAGCTTTCTTT
v_gene: TRBV12-3/TRBV12-4; j_gene: TRBJ1-6; abundance: many; d_gene: -; CDR3aa: CASSLEGSLNSPLHF; CDR3nt: TGTGCCAGCAGTTTAGAGGGGTCTCTTAATTCACCCCTCCACTTT
v_gene: TRBV12-3/TRBV12-4; j_gene: TRBJ1-1; abundance: many; d_gene: TRBD1; CDR3aa: CASSTRDRNTEAFF; CDR3nt: TGTGCCAGCAGTACCCGGGACAGGAACACTGAAGCTTTCTTT
v_gene: TRBV7-2; j_gene: TRBJ1-3; abundance: many; d_gene: -; CDR3aa: CASSPRPDGDTIYF; CDR3nt: TGTGCCAGCAGCCCCAGACCCGACGGGGACACCATATATTTT
v_gene: TRBV20-1; j_gene: TRBJ2-3; abundance: many; d_gene: TRBD2; CDR3aa: CSARVAGRSTDTQYF; CDR3nt: TGCAGTGCTAGAGTAGCGGGGAGAAGCACAGATACGCAGTATTTT
v_gene: TRBV12-3/TRBV12-4; j_gene: TRBJ2-7; abundance: many; d_gene: TRBD1; CDR3aa: CASSPRGLGYEQYF; CDR3nt: TGTGCCAGCAGTCCGAGGGGGCTGGGATACGAGCAGTACTTC
v_gene: TRBV5-1; j_gene: TRBJ2-3; abundance: many; d_gene: -; CDR3aa: CASSETATDTQYF; CDR3nt: TGCGCCAGCAGCGAGACAGCCACAGATACGCAGTATTTT
v_gene: TRBV20-1; j_gene: TRBJ2-7; abundance: many; d_gene: TRBD1; CDR3aa: CSARDPGQGAYEQYF; CDR3nt: TGCAGTGCTAGAGATCCGGGACAGGGGGCCTACGAGCAGTACTTC
v_gene: TRBV18; j_gene: TRBJ2-7; abundance: many; d_gene: TRBD1; CDR3aa: CASSPQGGTGGYEQYF; CDR3nt: TGTGCCAGCTCACCACAAGGCGGGACAGGGGGTTACGAGCAGTACTTC
v_gene: TRBV6-6; j_gene: TRBJ1-5; abundance: many; d_gene: -; CDR3aa: CASSTNGINQPQHF; CDR3nt: TGTGCCAGCAGCACGAACGGAATCAATCAGCCCCAGCATTTT
v_gene: TRBV20-1; j_gene: TRBJ2-3; abundance: many; d_gene: -; CDR3aa: CSARDFQGTDTQYF; CDR3nt: TGCAGTGCTAGAGATTTCCAGGGCACAGATACGCAGTATTTT
v_gene: TRBV20-1; j_gene: TRBJ1-3; abundance: many; d_gene: -; CDR3aa: CSAREPRTVGNTIYF; CDR3nt: TGCAGTGCTAGAGAACCCCGGACGGTGGGAAACACCATATATTTT
v_gene: TRBV27; j_gene: TRBJ2-1; abundance: many; d_gene: -; CDR3aa: CASSLKGGFQFF; CDR3nt: TGTGCCAGCAGTTTAAAGGGGGGTTTTCAATTCTTC
v_gene: TRBV2; j_gene: TRBJ2-3; abundance: many; d_gene: -; CDR3aa: CASTYGRDTDTQYF; CDR3nt: TGTGCCAGCACCTACGGTCGGGACACAGATACGCAGTATTTT
v_gene: TRBV3-1; j_gene: TRBJ1-6; abundance: many; d_gene: TRBD1; CDR3aa: CASSQGSGTVRNSPLHF; CDR3nt: TGTGCCAGCAGCCAAGGCTCCGGGACAGTCCGTAATTCACCCCTCCACTTT
v_gene: TRBV10-3; j_gene: TRBJ2-1; abundance: many; d_gene: TRBD1; CDR3aa: CAIRRTGDDNEQFF; CDR3nt: TGTGCCATCAGGAGGACAGGGGACGACAATGAGCAGTTCTTC
v_gene: TRBV12-3/TRBV12-4; j_gene: TRBJ2-1; abundance: -; d_gene: -; CDR3aa: CASLKSEQFF; CDR3nt: TGTGCCAGTTTAAAGAGTGAGCAGTTCTTC
v_gene: TRBV7-2; j_gene: TRBJ1-1; abundance: many; d_gene: -; CDR3aa: CASRPPEASEAFF; CDR3nt: TGTGCCAGCAGACCCCCGGAAGCCTCTGAAGCTTTCTTT
v_gene: TRBV24-1; j_gene: TRBJ1-1; abundance: many; d_gene: -; CDR3aa: CATRAGPDRIAEAFF; CDR3nt: TGTGCCACCAGAGCGGGGCCAGACCGCATAGCTGAAGCTTTCTTT
v_gene: TRBV7-2; j_gene: TRBJ2-1; abundance: many; d_gene: -; CDR3aa: CASSLASVAEEQFF; CDR3nt: TGTGCCAGCAGCTTAGCTTCTGTAGCAGAGGAGCAGTTCTTC
v_gene: TRBV7-2; j_gene: TRBJ2-3; abundance: many; d_gene: -; CDR3aa: CASSLGTPTDTQYF; CDR3nt: TGTGCCAGCAGCCTCGGGACGCCCACAGATACGCAGTATTTT
v_gene: TRBV12-3/TRBV12-4; j_gene: TRBJ2-6; abundance: many; d_gene: -; CDR3aa: CASSFGVSGANVLTF; CDR3nt: TGTGCCAGCAGTTTTGGGGTCTCTGGGGCCAACGTCCTGACTTTC
v_gene: TRBV27; j_gene: TRBJ2-5; abundance: many; d_gene: -; CDR3aa: CASSFVGGSKETQYF; CDR3nt: TGTGCCAGCAGTTTTGTCGGGGGATCCAAAGAGACCCAGTACTTC
v_gene: TRBV12-3/TRBV12-4; j_gene: TRBJ1-1; abundance: many; d_gene: -; CDR3aa: CASSFRMNTEAFF; CDR3nt: TGTGCCAGCAGTTTTAGGATGAACACTGAAGCTTTCTTT
v_gene: TRBV7-9; j_gene: TRBJ1-2; abundance: many; d_gene: -; CDR3aa: CASSLMDGYGYTF; CDR3nt: TGTGCCAGCAGCTTGATGGACGGCTACGGCTACACCTTC
v_gene: TRBV15; j_gene: TRBJ1-4; abundance: many; d_gene: TRBD1; CDR3aa: CATSRGRTGEMEKLFF; CDR3nt: TGTGCCACCAGCAGAGGCCGGACAGGGGAGATGGAAAAACTGTTTTTT
v_gene: TRBV5-5; j_gene: TRBJ2-7; abundance: many; d_gene: -; CDR3aa: CASSLGWAYEQYF; CDR3nt: TGTGCCAGCAGCCTAGGGTGGGCCTACGAGCAGTACTTC